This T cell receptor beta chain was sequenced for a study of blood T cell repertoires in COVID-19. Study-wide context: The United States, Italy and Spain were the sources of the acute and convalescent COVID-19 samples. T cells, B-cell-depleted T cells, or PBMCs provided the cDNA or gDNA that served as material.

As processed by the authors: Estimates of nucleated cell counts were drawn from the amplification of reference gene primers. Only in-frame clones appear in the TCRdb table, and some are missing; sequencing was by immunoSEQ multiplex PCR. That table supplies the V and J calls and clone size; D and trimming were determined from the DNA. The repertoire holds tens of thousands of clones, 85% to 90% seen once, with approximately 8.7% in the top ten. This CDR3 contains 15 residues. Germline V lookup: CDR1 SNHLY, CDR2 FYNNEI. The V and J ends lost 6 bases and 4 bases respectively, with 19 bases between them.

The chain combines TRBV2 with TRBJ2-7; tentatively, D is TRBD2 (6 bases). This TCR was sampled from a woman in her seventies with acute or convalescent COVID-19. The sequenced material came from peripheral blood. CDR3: CASRLQLSGRYEQYF. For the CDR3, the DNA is TGTGCCAGCAGGCTACAACTGAGCGGGCGGTACGAGCAGTACTTC.